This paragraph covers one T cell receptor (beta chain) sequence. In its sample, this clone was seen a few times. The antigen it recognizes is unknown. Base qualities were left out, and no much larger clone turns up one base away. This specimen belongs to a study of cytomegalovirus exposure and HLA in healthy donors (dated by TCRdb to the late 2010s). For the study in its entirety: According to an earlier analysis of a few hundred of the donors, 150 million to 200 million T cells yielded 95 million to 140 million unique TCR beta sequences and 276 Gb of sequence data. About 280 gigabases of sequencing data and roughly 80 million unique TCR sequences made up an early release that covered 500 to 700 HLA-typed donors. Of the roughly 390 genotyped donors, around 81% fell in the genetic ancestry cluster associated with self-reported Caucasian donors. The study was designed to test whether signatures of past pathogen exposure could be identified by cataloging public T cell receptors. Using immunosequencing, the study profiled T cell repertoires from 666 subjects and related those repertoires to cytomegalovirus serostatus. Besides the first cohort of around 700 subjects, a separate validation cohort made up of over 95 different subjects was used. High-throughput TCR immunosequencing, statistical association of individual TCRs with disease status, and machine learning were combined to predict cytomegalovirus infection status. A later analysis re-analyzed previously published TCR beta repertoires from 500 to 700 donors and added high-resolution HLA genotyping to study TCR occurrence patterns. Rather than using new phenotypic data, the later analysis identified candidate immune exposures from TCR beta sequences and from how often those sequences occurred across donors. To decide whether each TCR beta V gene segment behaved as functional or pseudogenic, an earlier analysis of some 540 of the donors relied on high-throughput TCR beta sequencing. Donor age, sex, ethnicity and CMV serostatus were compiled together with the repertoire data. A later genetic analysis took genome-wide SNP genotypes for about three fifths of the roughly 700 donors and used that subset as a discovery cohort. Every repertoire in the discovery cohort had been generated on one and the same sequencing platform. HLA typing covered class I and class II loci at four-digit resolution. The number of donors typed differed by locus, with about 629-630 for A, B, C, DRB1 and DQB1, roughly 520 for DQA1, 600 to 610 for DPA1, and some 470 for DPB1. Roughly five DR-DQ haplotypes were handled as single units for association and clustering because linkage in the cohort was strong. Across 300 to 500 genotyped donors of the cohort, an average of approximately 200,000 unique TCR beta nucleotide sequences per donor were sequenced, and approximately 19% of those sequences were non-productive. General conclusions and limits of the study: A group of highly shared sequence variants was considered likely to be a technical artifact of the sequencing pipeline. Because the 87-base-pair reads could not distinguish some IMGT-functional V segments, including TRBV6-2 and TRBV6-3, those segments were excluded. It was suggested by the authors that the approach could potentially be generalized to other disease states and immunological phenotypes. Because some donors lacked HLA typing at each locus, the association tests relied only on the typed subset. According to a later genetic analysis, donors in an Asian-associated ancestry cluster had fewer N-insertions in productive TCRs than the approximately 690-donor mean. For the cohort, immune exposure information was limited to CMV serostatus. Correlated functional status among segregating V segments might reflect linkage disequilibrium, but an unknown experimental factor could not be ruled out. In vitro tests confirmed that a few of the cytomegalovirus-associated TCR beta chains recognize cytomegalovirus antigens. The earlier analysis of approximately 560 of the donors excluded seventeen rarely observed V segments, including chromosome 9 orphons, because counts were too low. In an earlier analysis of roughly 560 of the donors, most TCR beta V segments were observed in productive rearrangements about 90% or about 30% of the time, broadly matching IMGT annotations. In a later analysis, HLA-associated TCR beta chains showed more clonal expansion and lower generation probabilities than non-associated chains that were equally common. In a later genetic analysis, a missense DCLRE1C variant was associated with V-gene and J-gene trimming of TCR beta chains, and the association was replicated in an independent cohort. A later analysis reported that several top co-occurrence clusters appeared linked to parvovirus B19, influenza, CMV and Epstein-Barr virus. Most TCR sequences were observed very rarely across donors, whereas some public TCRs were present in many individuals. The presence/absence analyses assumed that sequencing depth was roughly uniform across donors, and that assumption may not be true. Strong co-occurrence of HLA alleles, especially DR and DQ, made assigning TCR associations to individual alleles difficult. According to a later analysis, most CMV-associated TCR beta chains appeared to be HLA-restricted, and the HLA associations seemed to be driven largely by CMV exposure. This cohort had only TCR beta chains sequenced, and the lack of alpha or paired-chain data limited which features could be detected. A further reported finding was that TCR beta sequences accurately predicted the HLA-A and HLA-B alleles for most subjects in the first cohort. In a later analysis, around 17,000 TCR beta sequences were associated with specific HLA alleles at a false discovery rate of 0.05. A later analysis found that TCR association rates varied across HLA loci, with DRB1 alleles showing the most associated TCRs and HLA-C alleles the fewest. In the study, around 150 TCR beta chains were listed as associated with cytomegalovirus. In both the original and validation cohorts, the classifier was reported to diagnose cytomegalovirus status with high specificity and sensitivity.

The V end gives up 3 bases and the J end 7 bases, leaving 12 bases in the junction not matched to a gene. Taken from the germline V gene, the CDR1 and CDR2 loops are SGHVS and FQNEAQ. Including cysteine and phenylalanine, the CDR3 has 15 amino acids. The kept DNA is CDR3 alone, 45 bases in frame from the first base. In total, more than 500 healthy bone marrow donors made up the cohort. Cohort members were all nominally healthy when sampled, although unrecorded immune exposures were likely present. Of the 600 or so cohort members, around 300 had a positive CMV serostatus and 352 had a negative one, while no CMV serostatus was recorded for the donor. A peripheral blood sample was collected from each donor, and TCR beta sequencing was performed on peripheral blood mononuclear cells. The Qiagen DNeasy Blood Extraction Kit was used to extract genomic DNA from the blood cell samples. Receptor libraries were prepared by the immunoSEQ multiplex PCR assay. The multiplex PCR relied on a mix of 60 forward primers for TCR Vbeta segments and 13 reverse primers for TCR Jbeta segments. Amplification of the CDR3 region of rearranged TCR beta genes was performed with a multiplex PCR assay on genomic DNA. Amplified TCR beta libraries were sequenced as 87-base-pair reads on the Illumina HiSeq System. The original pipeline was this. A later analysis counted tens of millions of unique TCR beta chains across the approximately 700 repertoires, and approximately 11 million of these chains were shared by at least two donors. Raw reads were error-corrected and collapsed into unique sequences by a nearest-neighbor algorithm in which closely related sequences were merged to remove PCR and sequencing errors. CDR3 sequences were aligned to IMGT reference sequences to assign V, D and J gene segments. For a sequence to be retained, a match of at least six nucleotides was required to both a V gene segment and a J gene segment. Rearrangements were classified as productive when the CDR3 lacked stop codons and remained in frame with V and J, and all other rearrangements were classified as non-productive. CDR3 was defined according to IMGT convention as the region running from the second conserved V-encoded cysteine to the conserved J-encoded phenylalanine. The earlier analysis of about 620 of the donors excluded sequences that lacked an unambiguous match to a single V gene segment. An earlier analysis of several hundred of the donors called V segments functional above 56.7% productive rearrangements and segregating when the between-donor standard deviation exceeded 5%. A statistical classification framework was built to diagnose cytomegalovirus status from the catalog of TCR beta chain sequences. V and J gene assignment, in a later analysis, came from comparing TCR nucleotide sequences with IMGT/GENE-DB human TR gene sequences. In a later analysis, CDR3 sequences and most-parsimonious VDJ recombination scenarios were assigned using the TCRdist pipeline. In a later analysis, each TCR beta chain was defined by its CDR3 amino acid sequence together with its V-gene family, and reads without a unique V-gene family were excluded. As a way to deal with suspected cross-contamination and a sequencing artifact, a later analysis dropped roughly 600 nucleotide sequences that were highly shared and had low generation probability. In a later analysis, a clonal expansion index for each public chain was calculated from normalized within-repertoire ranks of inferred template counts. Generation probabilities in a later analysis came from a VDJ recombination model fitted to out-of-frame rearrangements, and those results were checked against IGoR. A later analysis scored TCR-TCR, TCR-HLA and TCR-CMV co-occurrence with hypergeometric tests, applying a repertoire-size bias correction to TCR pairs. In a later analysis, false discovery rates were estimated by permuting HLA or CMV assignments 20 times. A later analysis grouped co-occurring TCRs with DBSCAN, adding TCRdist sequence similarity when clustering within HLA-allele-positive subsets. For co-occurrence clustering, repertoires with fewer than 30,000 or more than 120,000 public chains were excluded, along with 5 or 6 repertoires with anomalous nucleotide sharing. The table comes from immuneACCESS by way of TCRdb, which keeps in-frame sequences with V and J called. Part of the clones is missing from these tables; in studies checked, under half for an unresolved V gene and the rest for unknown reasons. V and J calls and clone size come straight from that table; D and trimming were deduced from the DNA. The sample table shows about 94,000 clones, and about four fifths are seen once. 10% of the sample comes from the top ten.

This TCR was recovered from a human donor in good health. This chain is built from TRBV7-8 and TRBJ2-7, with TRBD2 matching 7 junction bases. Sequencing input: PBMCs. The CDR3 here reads CASSLLVGGAGEQYF. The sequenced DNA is TGTGCCAGCAGCTTGTTGGTAGGCGGAGCGGGGGAGCAGTACTTC.